Shown below are 19 T cell receptor beta chains from a single sample sequenced in a study of liver allograft versus peripheral blood T cells. Study-level background: A comparison was made between T cell receptor repertoires in transplanted livers and those in recipients' peripheral blood.

TCRdb re-analysed the reads in MiXCR, keeping a single row per CDR3 protein. The sample lists around 9,000 distinct CDR3 sequences, over 20% seen once, with 5.4% in the top ten. These receptors all come from a human patient who had a liver transplant. Some T cells may be supplied by the graft donor.

This clonotype was seen a handful of times. This chain links TRBV5-3 with TRBJ2-2, with D possibly matching TRBD1 (6 bases). TRBV5-3 counts as an open reading frame of uncertain function. V shed 3 bases and J shed 4 bases, with 19 bases lying between them. This CDR3 comprises 17 residues. The CDR3 DNA reads TGTGCCAGAAGCTATAGACGACAGGATAGGAGCACCGGGGAGCTGTTTTTT. Translation gives CARSYRRQDRSTGELFF.

Within the sample, this clonotype is medium-sized. J is TRBJ2-2 and V is TRBV18; D not certain. CDR1 KGHSH and CDR2 LQKENI come from the germline V gene. The germline V and J ends were trimmed by 2 bases and 6 bases, with 10 bases remaining between them. This CDR3 is 14 amino acids long. CDR3 amino acids: CASSPKSSPGELFF. The DNA of the CDR3 is TGTGCCAGCTCACCAAAAAGTAGTCCCGGGGAGCTGTTTTTT.

This clonotype was counted a few times. This chain connects TRBV19 to TRBJ1-2; D possibly corresponds to TRBD1 (5 bases). Trimming removed 8 bases at V and 2 bases at J, with 15 bases between. Germline-derived CDR1 and CDR2 are LNHDA and SQIVND (reference sequence). CDR3 length: 14 residues. CDR3 in DNA: TGTGCCAGTCGGTCCCGGGGCGGCAACTATGGCTACACCTTC. Translated, it gives CASRSRGGNYGYTF.

This clonotype is medium-sized within its sample. This chain connects TRBV6-5 to TRBJ2-7, with D tentatively TRBD1 or TRBD2 (6 bases each). This CDR3 contains 15 residues. V gave up 4 bases and J gave up 5 bases, with 18 bases separating them. CDR1 and CDR2 (germline): MNHEY, SVGAGI. DNA of the CDR3: TGTGCCAGCAGTTTCGGGGGCCAGGGTCGGAACGAGCAGTACTTC. It specifies CASSFGGQGRNEQYF.

By sample fraction, this clonotype is medium-sized. The chain combines TRBV15 with TRBJ1-2; weak D call: TRBD1 (5 bases). Trimming took off 0 bases at V and 7 bases at J, with 9 bases between the two ends. This CDR3 region has 13 residues. Germline V gene data show CDR1 as LNHNV and CDR2 as YYDKDF (reference sequence). The CDR3 sequence: CATSREAGLGYTF. The DNA for the CDR3 is TGTGCCACCAGCAGAGAGGCAGGGCTTGGCTACACCTTC.

The J gene is TRBJ1-2, the V gene TRBV14; weak D call: TRBD1 (5 bases). CDR1 and CDR2 from the germline V gene are SGHDN and FVKESK. Trimming took off 1 base at V and 8 bases at J, with 17 bases between the two ends. There are 15 residues in the CDR3. CDR3 bases: TGTGCCAGCAGCCAAGGACAGAGCCCTCTTTGGGGCTACACCTTC. Amino acids: CASSQGQSPLWGYTF.

This clonotype rates as medium-sized (0.01 to 0.1%). The chain combines TRBV6-9 with TRBJ2-5, with 10 bases that match TRBD2. This CDR3 contains 15 residues. Germline CDR1 MNHGY, CDR2 SVAAGI. Trimming cost V 7 bases and J 2 bases; bases outside gene matches: 7. CDR3 region: CASNQSSGRQETQYF. DNA for the CDR3: TGTGCCAGCAATCAGTCTAGCGGGAGACAAGAGACCCAGTACTTC.

The J gene is TRBJ2-3, the V gene TRBV11-2; D remains ambiguous. The CDR3 sequence is 15 residues long. The ends were cut back, 0 bases at V and 3 bases at J, with 10 bases in the middle. Germline V gives CDR1 SGHAT, CDR2 FQNNGV. The CDR3: CASSLDPGPTDTQYF. The CDR3 DNA reads TGTGCCAGCAGCTTAGATCCCGGGCCTACAGATACGCAGTATTTT.

The chain couples TRBV30 to TRBJ2-1; D is perhaps TRBD2 (7 bases). CDR1 and CDR2 from the germline V gene are GTSNPN and SVGIG (reference sequence). The V end was cut by 4 bases, the J end by 10 bases, with 11 bases between. This CDR3 spans 11 amino acids. The CDR3 region is CAWKGGVEQFF. CDR3 sequence (DNA): TGTGCCTGGAAAGGGGGGGTGGAGCAGTTCTTC. Based on the CDR3 plus reference TRBV30 and TRBJ2-1, the full variable domain is SQTIHQWPATLVQPVGSPLSLECTVEGTSNPNLYWYRQAAGRGLQLLFYSVGIGQISSEVPQNLSASRPQDRQFILSSKKLLLSDSGFYLCAWKGGVEQFFGPGTRLTVL.

Judged by abundance, this clonotype is medium-sized. The chain has TRBV19 and TRBJ1-1; D may be TRBD1 (6 bases). Per the germline V gene, CDR1 is LNHDA and CDR2 is SQIVND (reference sequence). The CDR3 extends over 10 amino acids. Trimming removed 9 bases at V and 11 bases at J, with 13 bases between. In DNA, the CDR3 is TGTGCCAGGGAGGGGGAGGTGGCTTTCTTT. Translating gives CAREGEVAFF.

This clonotype is medium-sized by share. The genes are TRBV6-2 or TRBV6-3 and TRBJ2-1, with D unclear. V lost 5 bases, J lost 2 bases, and 7 bases lay in between. Germline lookup yields CDR1 MNHEY and CDR2 SVGEGT. The CDR3 consists of 13 residues. CDR3 sequence reads: CASSQLAYNEQFF. Here the CDR3 DNA reads TGTGCCAGCAGTCAACTTGCCTACAATGAGCAGTTCTTC.

In the case of this clonotype: One end of the junction fails to match germline, which may point to a read error. CDR3: CAWSVGPVGQANYGYTF. For the CDR3, the DNA is TGTGCCTGGAGTGTAGGCCCCGTCGGCCAGGCTAACTATGGCTATACCTTC. V gene TRBV30 combines with J gene TRBJ1-2; D uncertain. Germline CDR1 GTSNPN, CDR2 SVGIG (reference sequence). The CDR3 consists of 17 residues.

The sample holds a few counts of this clonotype. This rearrangement joins TRBV7-9 to TRBJ2-1; 10 positions agree with TRBD1. The trim removed 4 bases at V and 4 bases at J, leaving 4 bases unmatched. Germline-derived CDR1 and CDR2 are SEHNR and FQNEAQ (reference sequence). This CDR3 is 15 amino acids long. In DNA form, the CDR3 reads TGTGCCAGCAGCTCACGACAGGGGGCGTACAATGAGCAGTTCTTC. It is translated as CASSSRQGAYNEQFF.

The J gene is TRBJ1-4, the V gene TRBV30; 11 positions agree with TRBD1. In germline, CDR1 is GTSNPN, CDR2 SVGIG (reference sequence). The length of the CDR3 is 16 residues. CDR3: CALSGTGGIANEKLFF. DNA for the CDR3: TGTGCATTATCCGGGACAGGGGGTATAGCTAATGAAAAACTGTTTTTT.

This clonotype turned up a few times. The chain joins TRBV7-9 to TRBJ1-1; D is uncertain. This CDR3 comprises 11 residues. Trimming took 5 bases from V and 4 from J, leaving 5 bases between them. Germline CDR1 and CDR2: SEHNR and FQNEAQ (reference sequence). The CDR3 region is CASSLTTEAFF. The CDR3 nucleotides are TGTGCCAGCAGCCTGACCACTGAAGCTTTCTTT. Complete variable domain (other parts from reference TRBV7-9 and TRBJ1-1): DTGVSQNPRHKITKRGQNVTFRCDPISEHNRLYWYRQTLGQGPEFLTYFQNEAQLEKSRLLSDRFSAERPKGSFSTLEIQRTEQGDSAMYLCASSLTTEAFFGQGTRLTVV.

This chain connects TRBV28 to TRBJ1-5; 9 positions agree with TRBD1. The germline V gene has CDR1 MDHEN and CDR2 SYDVKM. The CDR3 has 16 residues. V shed 4 bases, J shed 4 bases, and the junction held 8 bases outside the gene matches. CDR3 amino acids: CASSSGTGRPNQPQHF. DNA of the CDR3: TGTGCCAGCAGTTCTGGGACAGGGAGGCCGAATCAGCCCCAGCATTTT. Based on the CDR3 plus reference TRBV28 and TRBJ1-5, the full variable domain is DVKVTQSSRYLVKRTGEKVFLECVQDMDHENMFWYRQDPGLGLRLIYFSYDVKMKEKGDIPEGYSVSREKKERFSLILESASTNQTSMYLCASSSGTGRPNQPQHFGDGTRLSIL.

The chain has TRBV15 and TRBJ2-6; TRBD1 or TRBD2 may be the D gene (5 bases each). The CDR3 length is 18 residues. Germline V gene sequence: CDR1 LNHNV, CDR2 YYDKDF (reference sequence). Trimming stripped 3 bases from V and 2 bases from J, with 17 bases between. CDR3 sequence reads: CATSSHRDGPPGANVLTF. The CDR3, as DNA: TGTGCCACCAGCAGTCATCGGGACGGTCCCCCTGGGGCCAACGTCCTGACTTTC.

The chain uses TRBV20-1 and TRBJ1-5; TRBD1 matches at 11 bases. Looked up from germline, CDR1 is DFQATT and CDR2 is SNEGSKA (reference sequence). V trimming: 3 bases; J trimming: 5 bases; junction bases outside the gene matches: 3. The CDR3 spans 14 residues. The CDR3 loop reads CSASPGQGDQPQHF. The CDR3 DNA is TGCAGTGCTAGCCCGGGACAGGGGGATCAGCCCCAGCATTTT.

This clonotype was detected a few times. This sequence joins TRBV20-1 and TRBJ1-1; 7 bases align to TRBD1. Trimming took 8 bases from V and 4 from J; bases not matched to a gene: 7. Germline loops: CDR1 DFQATT, CDR2 SNEGSKA (reference sequence). CDR3 length equals 12 residues. CDR3 nucleotides: TGCAGTCCGCAGGGGGGTGGCACTGAAGCTTTCTTT. This codes for CSPQGGGTEAFF.